This TCR beta chain stems from a study of cytomegalovirus exposure and HLA in healthy donors. CDR1 and CDR2 from the germline V gene are SQVTM and ANQGSEA. The V end was cut by 2 bases, the J end by 1 base, with 8 bases between. The length of the CDR3 is 13 residues. 60 Vbeta and 13 Jbeta primers were used in PCR. The method was immunoSEQ multiplex PCR; TCRdb's version includes in-frame clones alone and lacks a portion of them. The table lists 89,000 or so clones, more than 60% of them singletons, with about 1.9% in the top ten. Study-wide results and limits: A previous analysis found most TCR beta V segments productive roughly 87% or roughly 30% of the time.

The donors (healthy individuals) were bone marrow donors. This clone has a single count. No antigen is known for it. The origin of this receptor is a boy aged 5-17 years in good health and CMV-seronegative. This chain uses TRBV29-1 with TRBJ2-5; no firm D call. Material for sequencing was PBMCs. CDR3 coding DNA: TGCAGCGTTGAATTACAGATCCAAGAGACCCAGTACTTC. It encodes CSVELQIQETQYF.